This entry describes one T cell receptor (beta chain). This receptor's antigen is unknown. Per-base quality was not reported, and no clone a single base away is much larger than it. Patients with autoimmune disease history or receiving systemic immunosuppression were excluded from the trial. Peripheral blood for TCR sequencing was collected from all dose cohorts at baseline, on cycle 4 day 1, and on cycle 7 day 1. The samples were drawn from a first-in-human, open-label, multicenter phase I dose-escalation trial of ivuxolimab. The trial enrolled adults with locally advanced or metastatic head and neck squamous cell, hepatocellular, melanoma or renal cell carcinoma. Before TCR sequencing, CD4+ T cells and CD8+ T cells were sorted from peripheral blood as separate populations. Genomic DNA was isolated from the sorted cells so that the TCRbeta CDR3 region could be sequenced. The immunoSEQ Assay was used for sequencing of TCRbeta CDR3 regions. As stored in TCRdb, this immuneACCESS dataset retains in-frame rearrangements with V and J assigned. A fraction of the clones does not appear; measured against another copy, unresolved V genes explain less than half of the discrepancy, and the remainder lacks a known reason. The sample table holds about 32,000 clones, of which more than 75% were seen once. The top ten constitute approximately 31% of the sample.

The sample comes from a study of OX40 agonist ivuxolimab in advanced cancers. Background on the whole study: Ivuxolimab was an agonistic, fully human IgG2 monoclonal antibody directed against OX40 (CD134), a costimulatory receptor. The paper reports the monotherapy dose-escalation portion (N = 52 patients) of the phase I ivuxolimab trial. Of the approximately 50 dose-escalation patients, hepatocellular carcinoma was present in 19, melanoma in around 15, renal cell carcinoma in 9 and head and neck cancer in 9. A male proportion of roughly 85% and a mean age of approximately 60 years, ranging from about 20 to 80, were recorded for the dose-escalation cohort. Intravenous ivuxolimab was administered to patients every 2 weeks at six dose levels: 0.01, 0.1, 0.3, 1.5, 3 and 10 mg/kg. The purpose of peripheral TCRbeta sequencing was to test whether ivuxolimab changed TCR sequence diversity and led to clonal T-cell expansion. Partial responses occurred in three dose-escalation patients, of whom one had hepatocellular carcinoma and two had cutaneous melanoma. Prior anti-PD-1, anti-PD-L1 or anti-CTLA-4 therapy was permitted, and checkpoint inhibitors had been received by about 37% of dose-escalation patients. Paper-wide results and their limitations: At doses from 0.1 to 3.0 mg/kg, clonal expansion was seen in both CD4+ and CD8+ blood T cells between baseline and week 6. After ivuxolimab, CD8+ T cells had more expanded clones than CD4+ T cells on average. Low levels of normalized T-cell clonal expansion were also seen in some patients who did not respond. In partial responders in the 0.1-3.0 mg/kg groups, normalized peripheral clonal expansion was found to be among the lowest, especially among CD8+ T cells. Which antigens the clonally expanded peripheral T cells were specific for was not determined.

This specimen consisted of CD4+ or CD8+ T cells sorted from blood, obtained in a trial of the OX40 agonist ivuxolimab. The clonotype originates from an adult with an advanced solid tumor such as melanoma, head and neck, liver or kidney cancer.

The CDR3 reads CASSEISSPYEQYF. The DNA sequence is TGTGCCAGCAGTGAAATTTCTAGTCCCTACGAGCAGTACTTC. The V and J genes are TRBV2 and TRBJ2-7; the D gene lacks a confident call. V is pared back by 2 bases and J by 2 bases, with 10 bases lying between the germline termini. The CDR3 numbers 14 residues from cysteine through phenylalanine. Only the CDR3 region is kept as DNA, spanning 42 bases read in frame from base 1. For CDR1 and CDR2, the germline V gene lists SNHLY and FYNNEI. Reference TRBV2 and TRBJ2-7 proteins supply the regions before and after the CDR3; the full variable domain is: EPEVTQTPSHQVTQMGQEVILRCVPISNHLYFYWYRQILGQKVEFLVSFYNNEISEKSEIFDDQFSVERPDGSNFTLKIRSTKLEDSAMYFCASSEISSPYEQYFGPGTRLTVT.